A single TCR beta chain is shown here with its context. After removal of 5 bases from V and 5 bases from J, the junction contained 6 bases not matched to a gene. The germline V gene encodes CDR1 SGHRS and CDR2 YFSETQ. The CDR3 extends over 13 amino acids. In the authors' workflow: Quantification of nucleated cells was approximated via reference gene primer amplification. The repertoire was sequenced with immunoSEQ multiplex PCR; TCRdb's copy has only in-frame clones and lacks some. V and J calls and clone size are given by that table; D and trimming were obtained from the DNA. The sample holds fewer than 400,000 clones, roughly 90% seen once. The record originates from a study of blood T cell repertoires in COVID-19. Looking at the study overall: COVID-19 samples collected from the United States, Italy and Spain covered acute and convalescent phases. From T cells, B-cell-depleted T cells, or PBMCs came the material, which was cDNA or gDNA.

Recruitment covered under 25 US areas and drew participants whose ages spanned about 18 to 95 years. Material: PBMCs or T cells enriched from blood (not recorded which). The sequence was collected from a woman in her 30s who had been exposed to COVID-19. V is TRBV5-1 and J is TRBJ2-7; TRBD1 matches 8 bases. The CDR3 DNA is TGCGCCAGCAGAGAACAGGGGGGCGACGAGCAGTACTTC. Translation: CASREQGGDEQYF.